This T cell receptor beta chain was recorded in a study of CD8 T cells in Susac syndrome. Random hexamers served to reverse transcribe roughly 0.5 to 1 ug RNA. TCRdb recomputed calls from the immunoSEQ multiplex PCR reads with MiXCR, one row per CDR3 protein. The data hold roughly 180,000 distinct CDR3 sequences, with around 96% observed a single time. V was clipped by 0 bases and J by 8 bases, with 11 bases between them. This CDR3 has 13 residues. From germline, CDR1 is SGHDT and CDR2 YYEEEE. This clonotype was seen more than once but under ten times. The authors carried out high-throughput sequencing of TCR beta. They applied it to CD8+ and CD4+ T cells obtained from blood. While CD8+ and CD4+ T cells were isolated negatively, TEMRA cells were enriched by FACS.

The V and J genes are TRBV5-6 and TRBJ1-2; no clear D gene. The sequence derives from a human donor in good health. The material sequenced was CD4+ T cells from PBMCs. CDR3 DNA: TGTGCCAGCAGCTTGGCCGGAGGAGGGGGCTACACCTTC. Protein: CASSLAGGGGYTF.